Below, 12 T cell receptor beta chains from the same sample are listed, as sequenced in a study of radiation and T cells in renal cell carcinoma. Generated by immunoSEQ multiplex PCR, the TCRdb table keeps only in-frame clones and is missing some. This sample has 75,000 to 95,000 clones; around four fifths occur once, and the top ten carry 9.4%. Specified time point: blood 4 weeks post-SBRT, at nephrectomy. This sample's treatment: 15 Gy SBRT to primary tumor, nephrectomy 4 weeks later. The source was blood, collected from a patient whose treatment included radiotherapy and nephrectomy. These receptor sequences come from a man in his forties or fifties with renal cell carcinoma.

The rearrangement uses TRBV30 and TRBJ1-2; maybe TRBD1 (5 bases). The CDR3 sequence is 12 residues long. The V and J ends lost 2 bases and 2 bases respectively, with 6 bases between them. Germline loops: CDR1 GTSNPN, CDR2 SVGIG (reference sequence). The CDR3 coding sequence is TGTGCCTGGAGTCAGGGAAACTATGGCTACACCTTC. It yields the protein CAWSQGNYGYTF.

This chain uses TRBV7-8 with TRBJ2-7; no clear D. The V gene's germline CDR1 is SGHVS and CDR2 FQNEAQ. CDR3 size: 14 residues. V was pared by 5 bases and J by 7 bases, with 18 bases between. In DNA form, the CDR3 reads TGTGCCAGCAGCATTCCAGGACCGGCCTCGGAGCAGTACTTC. This encodes CASSIPGPASEQYF.

The rearrangement uses TRBV5-1 and TRBJ2-1, with a possible D match to TRBD2 (6 bases). V shed 0 bases and J shed 5 bases, with 12 bases lying between them. The CDR3 spans 15 residues. Germline V gene sequence: CDR1 SGHRS, CDR2 YFSETQ. In DNA, the CDR3 is TGCGCCAGCAGCTTGGCCGGAGGGGTAAACAATGAGCAGTTCTTC. It translates to CASSLAGGVNNEQFF.

The sample holds one count of this clone. V usage is TRBV18 and J usage is TRBJ2-5, with D possibly TRBD1 on 5 matching bases. This CDR3 has 16 amino acids. V lost 2 bases, J lost 1 base, and 14 bases lay in between. Germline CDR1 reads KGHSH; CDR2 reads LQKENI. The CDR3 sequence: CASSPFRAETQETQYF. The CDR3 bases are TGTGCCAGCTCACCATTCAGGGCCGAGACCCAAGAGACCCAGTACTTC.

V is TRBV18 and J is TRBJ2-7; 10 bases agree with TRBD1. CDR3 size: 15 residues. Trimming took 3 bases from V and 0 from J; bases not matched to a gene: 2. The germline gives CDR1 KGHSH, CDR2 LQKENI. The CDR3 DNA sequence: TGTGCCAGCTCACCCGGGACAGGGGTCTCCTACGAGCAGTACTTC. The encoded protein is CASSPGTGVSYEQYF.

The chain is built from TRBV6-4 and TRBJ2-3, with 8 bases that match TRBD2. The length of the CDR3 is 16 residues. V lost 0 bases and J lost 0; bases outside the gene matches: 2. Germline loops: CDR1 MRHNA, CDR2 SNTAGT. The CDR3 loop is CASSDSGGGSTDTQYF. CDR3 DNA sequence: TGTGCCAGCAGTGACTCAGGCGGGGGGAGCACAGATACGCAGTATTTT.

This chain links TRBV4-1 with TRBJ2-5, with D maybe TRBD1 (5 bases). The CDR3 consists of 13 residues. V lost 0 bases and J 8 bases, leaving 10 bases between the germline ends. Germline-derived CDR1 and CDR2 are MGHRA and YSYEKL. The CDR3 bases are TGCGCCAGCAGCCAAGAGGGGCGACCCACCCAGTACTTC. Its translation is CASSQEGRPTQYF.

J is TRBJ2-2 and V is TRBV10-3, with 11 bases matching TRBD2. Germline assignment: CDR1 ENHRY and CDR2 SYGVKD. Trimming removed 4 bases from V and 1 base from J; junction bases left unmatched: 8. The CDR3 runs to 18 residues. CDR3 region: CAISGVLSGRGNTGELFF. CDR3 nucleotide sequence: TGTGCCATCAGTGGAGTTCTTAGCGGGAGGGGGAACACCGGGGAGCTGTTTTTT.

This clone was recorded once. This chain links TRBV19 with TRBJ1-2, with 7 bases fitting TRBD1. This CDR3 is built from 14 residues. The junction had 15 bases not matched to a gene; V was cut back by 9 bases and J by 8 bases. Germline-derived CDR1 and CDR2 are LNHDA and SQIVND (reference sequence). The DNA for the CDR3 is TGTGCCAGCCTACAGGGGCCCGGACGGGGCGGCTACACCTTC. Amino acids: CASLQGPGRGGYTF.

V and J are TRBV30 and TRBJ1-6; tentative D call: TRBD1 (6 bases). The CDR3 consists of 15 residues. The germline V and J ends were trimmed by 1 base and 6 bases, with 13 bases remaining between them. Germline V gene data show CDR1 as GTSNPN and CDR2 as SVGIG (reference sequence). The CDR3 sequence is CAWSDVQGFNSPLHF. The CDR3 DNA reads TGTGCCTGGAGTGATGTCCAGGGGTTTAATTCACCCCTCCACTTT.

The CDR3 sequence: CAWSRGTYGYTF. The CDR3 nucleotides are TGTGCCTGGAGTAGGGGAACGTATGGCTACACCTTC. The chain links TRBV30 to TRBJ1-2; D may be TRBD1 (5 bases). Trimming left V 2 bases short and J 5 bases short, with 9 bases between. CDR1 and CDR2 (germline): GTSNPN, SVGIG (reference sequence). This CDR3 region has 12 residues.

The chain uses TRBV7-6 and TRBJ2-7; 7 nucleotides line up with TRBD1. CDR3 size: 13 residues. V gave up 4 bases and J gave up 3 bases; unmatched junction bases: 3. Germline V gives CDR1 SGHVS, CDR2 FNYEAQ. The CDR3 loop is CASSSGDSYEQYF. The CDR3, as DNA: TGTGCCAGCAGCTCAGGGGACAGCTACGAGCAGTACTTC.